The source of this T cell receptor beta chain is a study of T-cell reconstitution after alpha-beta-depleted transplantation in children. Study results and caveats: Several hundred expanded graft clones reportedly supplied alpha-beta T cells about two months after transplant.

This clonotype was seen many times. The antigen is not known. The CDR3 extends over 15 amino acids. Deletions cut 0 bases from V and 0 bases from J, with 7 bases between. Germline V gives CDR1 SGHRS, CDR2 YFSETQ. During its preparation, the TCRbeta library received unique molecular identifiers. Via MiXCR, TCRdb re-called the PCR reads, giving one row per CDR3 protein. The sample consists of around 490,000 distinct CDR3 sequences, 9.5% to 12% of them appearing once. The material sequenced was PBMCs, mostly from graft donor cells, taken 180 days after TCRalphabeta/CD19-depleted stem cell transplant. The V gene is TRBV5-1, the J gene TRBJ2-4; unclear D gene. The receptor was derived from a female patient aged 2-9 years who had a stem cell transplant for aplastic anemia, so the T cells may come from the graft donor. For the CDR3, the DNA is TGCGCCAGCAGCTTGGACAGCCTAGCCAAAAACATTCAGTACTTC. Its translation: CASSLDSLAKNIQYF.